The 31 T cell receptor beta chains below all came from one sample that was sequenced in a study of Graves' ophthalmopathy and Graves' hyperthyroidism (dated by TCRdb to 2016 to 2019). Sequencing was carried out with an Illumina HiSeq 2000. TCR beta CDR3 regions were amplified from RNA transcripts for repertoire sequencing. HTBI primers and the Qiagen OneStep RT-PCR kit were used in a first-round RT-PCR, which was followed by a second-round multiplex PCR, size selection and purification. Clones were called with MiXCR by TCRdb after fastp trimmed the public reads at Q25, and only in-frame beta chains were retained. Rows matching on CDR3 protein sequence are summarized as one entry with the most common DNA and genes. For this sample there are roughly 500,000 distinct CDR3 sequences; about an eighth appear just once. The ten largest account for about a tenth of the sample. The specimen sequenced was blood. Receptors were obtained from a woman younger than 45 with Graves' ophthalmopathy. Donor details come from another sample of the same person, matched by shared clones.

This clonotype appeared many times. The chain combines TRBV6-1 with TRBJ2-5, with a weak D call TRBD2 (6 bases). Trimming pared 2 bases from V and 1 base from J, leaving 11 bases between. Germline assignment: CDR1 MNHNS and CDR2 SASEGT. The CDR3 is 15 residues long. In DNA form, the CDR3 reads TGTGCCAGCAGTGAAAGTTGGAGGGGCCAAGAGACCCAGTACTTC. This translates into CASSESWRGQETQYF.

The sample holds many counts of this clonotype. In nucleotides, the CDR3 is TGTGCCAGCAGTAACCGACAGCCCTTTTATAATTCACCCCTCCACTTT. Protein sequence: CASSNRQPFYNSPLHF. The rearrangement links TRBV27 to TRBJ1-6, with D possibly being TRBD1 (5 bases). Trimming removed 5 bases from V and 4 bases from J, with 15 bases in between. CDR3 length: 16 residues. The germline gives CDR1 MNHEY, CDR2 SMNVEV (reference sequence).

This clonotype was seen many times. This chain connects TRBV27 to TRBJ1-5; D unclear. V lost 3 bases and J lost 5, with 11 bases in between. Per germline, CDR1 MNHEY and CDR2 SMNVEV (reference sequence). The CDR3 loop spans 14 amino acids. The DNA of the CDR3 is TGTGCCAGCAGTTTTCAAGGAGGGTATCAGCCCCAGCATTTT. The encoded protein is CASSFQGGYQPQHF.

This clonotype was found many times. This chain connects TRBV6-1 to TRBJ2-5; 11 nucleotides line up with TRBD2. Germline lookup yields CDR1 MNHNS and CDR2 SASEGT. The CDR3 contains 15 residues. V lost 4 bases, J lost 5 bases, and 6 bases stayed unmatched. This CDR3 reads CASSVLAGGGETQYF. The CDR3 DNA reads TGTGCCAGCAGTGTCCTAGCGGGGGGCGGGGAGACCCAGTACTTC.

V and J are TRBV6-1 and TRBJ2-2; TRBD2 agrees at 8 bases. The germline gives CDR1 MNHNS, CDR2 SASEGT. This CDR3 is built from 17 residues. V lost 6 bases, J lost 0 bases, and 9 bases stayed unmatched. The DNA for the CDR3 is TGTGCCAGCAGGCCCTCATATAGCGGGGCGAACACCGGGGAGCTGTTTTTT. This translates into CASRPSYSGANTGELFF.

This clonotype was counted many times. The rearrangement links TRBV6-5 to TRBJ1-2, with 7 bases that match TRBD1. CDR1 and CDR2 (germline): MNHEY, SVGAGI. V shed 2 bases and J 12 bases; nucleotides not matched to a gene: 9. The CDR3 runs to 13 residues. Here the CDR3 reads CASSYLGQDDNTF. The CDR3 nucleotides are TGTGCCAGCAGTTACCTAGGACAGGACGATAACACCTTC.

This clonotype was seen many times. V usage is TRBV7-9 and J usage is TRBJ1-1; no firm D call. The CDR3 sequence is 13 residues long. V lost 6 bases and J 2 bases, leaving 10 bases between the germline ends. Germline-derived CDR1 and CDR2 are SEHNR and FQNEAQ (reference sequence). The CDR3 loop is CASSRTSNTEAFF. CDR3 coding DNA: TGTGCCAGCAGTCGCACATCTAACACTGAAGCTTTCTTT. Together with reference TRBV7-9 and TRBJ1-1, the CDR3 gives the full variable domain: DTGVSQNPRHKITKRGQNVTFRCDPISEHNRLYWYRQTLGQGPEFLTYFQNEAQLEKSRLLSDRFSAERPKGSFSTLEIQRTEQGDSAMYLCASSRTSNTEAFFGQGTRLTVV.

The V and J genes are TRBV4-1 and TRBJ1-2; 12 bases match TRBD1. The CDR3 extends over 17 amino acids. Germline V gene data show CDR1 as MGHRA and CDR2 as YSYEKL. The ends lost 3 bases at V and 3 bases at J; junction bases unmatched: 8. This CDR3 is CASSQTGTGGADYGYTF. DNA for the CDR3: TGCGCCAGCAGCCAGACCGGGACAGGGGGCGCCGACTATGGCTACACCTTC.

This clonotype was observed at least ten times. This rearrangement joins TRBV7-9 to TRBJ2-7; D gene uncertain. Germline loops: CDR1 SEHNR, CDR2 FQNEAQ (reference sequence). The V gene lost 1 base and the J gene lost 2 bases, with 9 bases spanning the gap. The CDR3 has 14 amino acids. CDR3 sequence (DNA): TGTGCCAGCAGCTTAGGGGTCGGCACCTACGAGCAGTACTTC. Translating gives CASSLGVGTYEQYF. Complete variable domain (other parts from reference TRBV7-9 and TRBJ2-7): DTGVSQNPRHKITKRGQNVTFRCDPISEHNRLYWYRQTLGQGPEFLTYFQNEAQLEKSRLLSDRFSAERPKGSFSTLEIQRTEQGDSAMYLCASSLGVGTYEQYFGPGTRLTVT.

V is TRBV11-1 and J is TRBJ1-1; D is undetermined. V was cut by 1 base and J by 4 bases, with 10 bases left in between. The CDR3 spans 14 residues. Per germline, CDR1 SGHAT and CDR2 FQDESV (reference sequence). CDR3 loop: CASSLEGISTEAFF. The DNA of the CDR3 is TGTGCCAGCAGCTTAGAAGGGATAAGCACTGAAGCTTTCTTT.

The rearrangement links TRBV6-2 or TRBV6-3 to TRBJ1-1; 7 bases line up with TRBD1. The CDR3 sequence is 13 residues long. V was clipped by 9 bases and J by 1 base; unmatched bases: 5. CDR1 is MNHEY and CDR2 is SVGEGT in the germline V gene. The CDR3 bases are TGTGCCAGTCGGGACAGTGAGAACACTGAAGCTTTCTTT. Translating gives CASRDSENTEAFF.

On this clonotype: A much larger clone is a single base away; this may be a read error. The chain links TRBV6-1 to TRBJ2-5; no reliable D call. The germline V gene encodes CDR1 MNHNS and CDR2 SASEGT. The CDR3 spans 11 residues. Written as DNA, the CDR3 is TGTGCCAGCAGTCTGAAGGAGACCAAGTGCTTC. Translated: CASSLKETKCF.

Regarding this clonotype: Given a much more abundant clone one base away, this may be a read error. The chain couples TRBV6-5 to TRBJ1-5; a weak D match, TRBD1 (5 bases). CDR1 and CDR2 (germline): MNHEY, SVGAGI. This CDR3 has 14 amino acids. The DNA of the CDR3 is TGTGGCAGCAGTTACTCAGGGCTGAATCAGCCCCAGCATTTT. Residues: CGSSYSGLNQPQHF.

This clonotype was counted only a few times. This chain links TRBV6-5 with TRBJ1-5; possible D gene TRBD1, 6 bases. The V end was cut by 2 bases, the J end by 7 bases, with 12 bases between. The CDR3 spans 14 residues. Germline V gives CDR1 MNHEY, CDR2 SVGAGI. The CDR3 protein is CASSYAGGEQPQHF. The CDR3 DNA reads TGTGCCAGCAGTTACGCGGGGGGCGAGCAGCCCCAGCATTTT.

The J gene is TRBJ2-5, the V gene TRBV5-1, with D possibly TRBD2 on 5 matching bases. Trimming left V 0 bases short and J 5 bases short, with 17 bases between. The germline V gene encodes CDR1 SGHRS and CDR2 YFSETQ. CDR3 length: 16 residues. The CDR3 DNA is TGCGCCAGCAGCTTGGCCAATCCGCAGTCGGGGGAGACCCAGTACTTC. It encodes CASSLANPQSGETQYF.

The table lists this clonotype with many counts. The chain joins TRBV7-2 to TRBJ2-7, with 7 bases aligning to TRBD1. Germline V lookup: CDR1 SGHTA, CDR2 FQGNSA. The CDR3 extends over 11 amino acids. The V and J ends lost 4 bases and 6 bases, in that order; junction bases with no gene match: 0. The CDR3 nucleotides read TGTGCCAGCAGCTACAGGGGCGAGCAGTACTTC. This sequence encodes CASSYRGEQYF.

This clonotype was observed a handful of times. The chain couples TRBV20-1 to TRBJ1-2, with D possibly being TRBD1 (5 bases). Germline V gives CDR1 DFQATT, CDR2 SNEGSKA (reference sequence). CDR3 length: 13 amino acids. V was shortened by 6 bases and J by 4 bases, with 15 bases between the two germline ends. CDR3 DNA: TGCAGTGCCCGGGACGGGAGGGGCTATGGCTACACCTTC. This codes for CSARDGRGYGYTF.

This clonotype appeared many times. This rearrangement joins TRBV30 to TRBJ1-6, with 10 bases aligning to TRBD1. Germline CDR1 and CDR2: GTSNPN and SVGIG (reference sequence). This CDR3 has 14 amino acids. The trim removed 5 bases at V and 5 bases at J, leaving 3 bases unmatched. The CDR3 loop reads CAWDGTGDNSPLHF. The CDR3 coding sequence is TGTGCCTGGGACGGGACAGGGGATAATTCACCCCTCCACTTT.

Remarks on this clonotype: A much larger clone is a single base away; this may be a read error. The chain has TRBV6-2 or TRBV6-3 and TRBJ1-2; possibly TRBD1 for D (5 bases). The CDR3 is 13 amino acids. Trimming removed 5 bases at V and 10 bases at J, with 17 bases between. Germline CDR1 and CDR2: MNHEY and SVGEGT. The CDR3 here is CASSIGTAFDYTF. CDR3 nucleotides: TGTGCCAGCAGTATCGGGACCGCGTTCGACTACACCTTC.

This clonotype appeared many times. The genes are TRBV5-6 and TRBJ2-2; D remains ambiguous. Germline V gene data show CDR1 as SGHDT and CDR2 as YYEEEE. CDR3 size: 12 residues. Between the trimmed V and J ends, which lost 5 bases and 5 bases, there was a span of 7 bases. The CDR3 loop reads CASRTRTGELFF. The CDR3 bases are TGTGCCAGCAGGACTCGGACCGGGGAGCTGTTTTTT.

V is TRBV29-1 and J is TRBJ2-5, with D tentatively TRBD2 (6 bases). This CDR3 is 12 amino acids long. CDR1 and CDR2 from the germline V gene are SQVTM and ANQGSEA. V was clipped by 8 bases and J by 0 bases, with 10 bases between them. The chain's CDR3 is CSLSGDQETQYF. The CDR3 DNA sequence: TGCAGCCTCTCGGGGGACCAAGAGACCCAGTACTTC.

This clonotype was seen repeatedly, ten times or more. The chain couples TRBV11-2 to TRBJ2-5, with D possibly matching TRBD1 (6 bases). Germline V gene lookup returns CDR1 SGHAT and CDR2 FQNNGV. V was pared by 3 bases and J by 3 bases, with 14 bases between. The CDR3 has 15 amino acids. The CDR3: CASSFGPGAKETQYF. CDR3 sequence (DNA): TGTGCCAGCAGCTTTGGGCCAGGGGCTAAAGAGACCCAGTACTTC.

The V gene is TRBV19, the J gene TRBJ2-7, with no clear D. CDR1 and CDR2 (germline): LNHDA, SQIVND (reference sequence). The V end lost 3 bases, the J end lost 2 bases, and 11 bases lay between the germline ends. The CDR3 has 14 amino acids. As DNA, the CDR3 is TGTGCCAGTAGTATGTCGAGTAAGGCCTACGAGCAGTACTTC. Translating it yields CASSMSSKAYEQYF.

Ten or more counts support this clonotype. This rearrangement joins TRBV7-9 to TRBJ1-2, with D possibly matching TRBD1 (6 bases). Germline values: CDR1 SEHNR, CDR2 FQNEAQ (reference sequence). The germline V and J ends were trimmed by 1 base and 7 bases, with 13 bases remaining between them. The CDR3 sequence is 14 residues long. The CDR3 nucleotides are TGTGCCAGCAGCTTAGTCGCAGGGGAGCTTGGCTACACCTTC. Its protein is CASSLVAGELGYTF.

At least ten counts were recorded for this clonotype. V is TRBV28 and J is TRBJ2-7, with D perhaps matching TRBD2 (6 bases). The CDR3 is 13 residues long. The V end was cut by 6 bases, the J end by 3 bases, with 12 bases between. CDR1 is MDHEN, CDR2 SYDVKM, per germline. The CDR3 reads CASRRPGDYEQYF. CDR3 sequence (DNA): TGTGCCAGCAGGCGTCCGGGGGACTACGAGCAGTACTTC.

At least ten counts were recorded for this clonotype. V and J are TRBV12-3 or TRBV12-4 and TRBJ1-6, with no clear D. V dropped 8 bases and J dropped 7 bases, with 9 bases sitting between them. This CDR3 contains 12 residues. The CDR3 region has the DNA TGTGCCAGCTTGAGAGGCAATTCACCCCTCCACTTT. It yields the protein CASLRGNSPLHF.

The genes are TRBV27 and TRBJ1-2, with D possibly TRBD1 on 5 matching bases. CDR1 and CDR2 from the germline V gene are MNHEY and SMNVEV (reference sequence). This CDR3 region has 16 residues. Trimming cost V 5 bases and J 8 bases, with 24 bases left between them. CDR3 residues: CASSPSQVRDPLGYTF. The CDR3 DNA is TGTGCCAGCAGTCCCTCCCAGGTGCGGGACCCCTTGGGCTACACCTTC.

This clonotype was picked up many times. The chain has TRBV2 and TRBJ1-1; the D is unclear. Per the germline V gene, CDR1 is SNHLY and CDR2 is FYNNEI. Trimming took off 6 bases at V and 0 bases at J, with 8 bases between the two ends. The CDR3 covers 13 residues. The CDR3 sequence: CASSNLLNTEAFF. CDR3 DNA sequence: TGTGCCAGCAGCAACCTTTTGAACACTGAAGCTTTCTTT.

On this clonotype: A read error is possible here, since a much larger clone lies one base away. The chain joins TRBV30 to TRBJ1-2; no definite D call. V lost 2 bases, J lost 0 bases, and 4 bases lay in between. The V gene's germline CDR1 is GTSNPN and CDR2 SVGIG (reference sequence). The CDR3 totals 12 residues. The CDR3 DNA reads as TGTGCCTGGAGTACTTCTAACTATGGCTACACCTTC. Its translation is CAWSTSNYGYTF.

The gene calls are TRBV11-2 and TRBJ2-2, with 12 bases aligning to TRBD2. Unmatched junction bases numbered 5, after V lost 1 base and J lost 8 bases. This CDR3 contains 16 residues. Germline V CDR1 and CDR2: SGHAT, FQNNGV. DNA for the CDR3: TGTGCCAGCAGCTTAGTACTAGCGGGGGGCGAAGGGGAGCTGTTTTTT. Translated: CASSLVLAGGEGELFF. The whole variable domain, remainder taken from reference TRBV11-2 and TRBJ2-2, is EAGVAQSPRYKIIEKRQSVAFWCNPISGHATLYWYQQILGQGPKLLIQFQNNGVVDDSQLPKDRFSAERLKGVDSTLKIQPAKLEDSAVYLCASSLVLAGGEGELFFGEGSRLTVL.

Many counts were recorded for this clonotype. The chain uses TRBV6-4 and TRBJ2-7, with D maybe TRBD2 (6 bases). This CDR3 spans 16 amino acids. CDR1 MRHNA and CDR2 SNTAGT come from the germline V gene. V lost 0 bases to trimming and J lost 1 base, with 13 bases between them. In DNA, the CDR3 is TGTGCCAGCAGTGACTCTCTCCGGGGGAAATCCTACGAGCAGTACTTC. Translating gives CASSDSLRGKSYEQYF.